This T cell receptor beta chain appears in the sequencing data of a study of beta chain features in type 1 diabetes. Whole-study findings and limits: A moderate, significant TCRB CDR3 shortening appeared in type 1 diabetes across four CD4+ subsets. Naive, central memory and Treg TCRB repertoires appeared more alike in patients than in healthy donors. There were fewer insertions and more deletions at the VDJ junctions of type 1 diabetes patients.

The CDR3 spans 12 residues. V was clipped by 4 bases and J by 6 bases; unmatched bases: 5. Germline CDR1 and CDR2: SQVTM and ANQGSEA. The isolated RNA, all of it, was reverse transcribed, so expressed TCRB transcripts were what got sequenced. Method: immunoSEQ multiplex PCR; TCRdb's copy keeps in-frame clones and lacks some. The sample shows over 650,000 clones, around 15% of them seen only once. This clone was counted a few times. Its antigen is not known. A single heparinised blood sample, averaging around 0.11 L, was obtained per donor. The chain links TRBV29-1 to TRBJ1-2, with 7 bases that match TRBD1. This clonotype originated in a man aged 18-30 years with type 1 diabetes. Sample: naive CD4+ T cells from blood. The CDR3 coding sequence is TGCAGCGTTGGACAGGGCGAGGATGGCTACACCTTC. It encodes CSVGQGEDGYTF.